This T cell receptor beta chain was documented in a study of regulatory T cells in long-lasting Graves disease. Study overall: For under 3 months, newly diagnosed Graves' patients had been taking antithyroid drugs. General study results and limits: Between persistent patients, 2,500 to 3,500 public clonotypes were shared, exceeding the approximately 900 shared between new patients.

In building TCR beta libraries, iRepertoire HTBI primers were used together with Arm-PCR of CDR3 regions. A single record per CDR3 protein comes from TCRdb applying MiXCR to the multiplex PCR reads. The data hold 350,000 to 500,000 distinct CDR3 sequences, with around 13% observed a single time. This clonotype was found many times. Its cognate antigen is unknown. Specified time point: newly diagnosed GD, antithyroid drugs for less than 3 months. Researchers made the TCR library from RNA that was extracted from PBMCs. The same sample was also studied in work on T cells in Graves' hyperthyroidism and ophthalmopathy. That paper states: Researchers ran a first-round RT-PCR on the TCR CDR3 using the HTBI primer set.

Sequences were derived from peripheral blood mononuclear cells (PBMCs), sampled at new diagnosis, from a patient treated with antithyroid drugs. This TCR was sampled from a woman between 45 and 60 years old with Graves disease.

CDR3 in DNA: TGTGCCAGCTCACCAGGGACAGGGAGGGACACTGAAGCTTTCTTT. Its translation is CASSPGTGRDTEAFF. The J gene is TRBJ1-1, the V gene TRBV18, with 9 nucleotides matching TRBD1. Germline CDR1 reads KGHSH; CDR2 reads LQKENI. V was clipped by 2 bases and J by 3 bases; unmatched bases: 4. This CDR3 has 15 amino acids.